The clone carrying this T cell receptor beta chain was seen more than once but under ten times. Its antigen is currently unknown. The data belong to a study of blood T cells in healthy people across ages. Across the whole study: For every two T cells, template switching captured about one barcoded beta molecule. Study-wide findings and caveats: A strong correlation was found between TCR beta diversity and the percentage of naive T cells.

The study drew donors from healthy Caucasian individuals in Russia aged about 6 to 95. A second about 7 to 11 cycle PCR used barcoded and J-beta primers. The template-switch adaptor was a 5' adaptor with 12 random nucleotides. It tagged each cDNA molecule. MiXCR, run by TCRdb on the 5' RACE reads, gives a single entry per CDR3 protein. The sample shows about 750,000 distinct CDR3 sequences, about 55% of them seen only once. Deletions cut 1 base from V and 0 bases from J, with 7 bases between. The CDR3 spans 16 residues. V gene TRBV12-3 or TRBV12-4 combines with J gene TRBJ2-6; unclear D gene. Specimen: blood. The TCR sequence derives from a man aged 80 or over in good health. The CDR3 is CASSLGSASGANVLTF. The CDR3 bases are TGTGCCAGCAGTTTAGGTTCAGCCTCTGGGGCCAACGTCCTGACTTTC.